This entry lists 10 T cell receptor beta chains sequenced from one sample in a study of blood T cell repertoires in COVID-19. The protocol was immunoSEQ multiplex PCR, while the TCRdb copy is restricted to in-frame clones and leaves out a portion. The data show hundreds of thousands of clones, 83% seen once. The sequencing sample was made of peripheral blood. These receptors came from a woman aged 25-40 years with COVID-19, enrolled during active disease.

This chain connects TRBV25-1 to TRBJ2-2; tentatively, D is TRBD1 (6 bases). CDR1 is MGHDK, CDR2 SYGVNS, per germline. V was trimmed by 1 base and J by 5 bases, leaving 11 bases between them. CDR3 length equals 15 residues. The CDR3 here is CASSEWGRGTGELFF. CDR3 coding DNA: TGTGCCAGCAGTGAATGGGGCAGGGGAACCGGGGAGCTGTTTTTT.

In the case of this clone: Other nucleotide sequences in the sample specify the same CDR3. The J gene is TRBJ1-2, the V gene TRBV7-9; D might be TRBD1 (6 bases). Trimming left V 1 base short and J 0 bases short, with 6 bases between. Germline V gives CDR1 SEHNR, CDR2 FQNEAQ (reference sequence). The CDR3 loop spans 14 amino acids. This chain's CDR3 is CASSLEGANYGYTF. The CDR3 region has the DNA TGTGCCAGCAGCTTAGAGGGGGCTAACTATGGCTACACCTTC.

The gene calls are TRBV14 and TRBJ1-2, with TRBD1 identical over 8 bases. Germline V CDR1 and CDR2: SGHDN, FVKESK. The CDR3 consists of 13 residues. V trimming: 4 bases; J trimming: 11 bases; junction bases outside the gene matches: 9. The CDR3 bases are TGTGCCAGCAGCCCCAATCTCTACAGGGGGTACACCTTC. Its protein is CASSPNLYRGYTF.

The chain couples TRBV18 to TRBJ2-3; possibly TRBD1 for D (5 bases). The germline gives CDR1 KGHSH, CDR2 LQKENI. The CDR3 has 15 residues. V lost 2 bases, J lost 1 base, and 10 bases lay in between. The CDR3 loop is CASSPAGIGTDTQYF. CDR3 nucleotide sequence: TGTGCCAGCTCACCAGCAGGGATAGGCACAGATACGCAGTATTTT.

This clone was detected only once. The chain couples TRBV5-1 to TRBJ1-1; D might be TRBD1 (5 bases). V was cut by 0 bases and J by 0 bases, with 9 bases left in between. The length of the CDR3 is 15 residues. In germline, CDR1 is SGHRS, CDR2 YFSETQ. CDR3 protein: CASSLEWTLNTEAFF. Written as DNA, the CDR3 is TGCGCCAGCAGCTTGGAGTGGACATTGAACACTGAAGCTTTCTTT. The full variable domain, rest sourced from reference TRBV5-1 and TRBJ1-1, is KAGVTQTPRYLIKTRGQQVTLSCSPISGHRSVSWYQQTPGQGLQFLFEYFSETQRNKGNFPGRFSGRQFSNSRSEMNVSTLELGDSALYLCASSLEWTLNTEAFFGQGTRLTVV.

The chain has TRBV6-4 and TRBJ2-5; weak D call: TRBD2 (5 bases). This CDR3 contains 17 residues. V was shortened by 0 bases and J by 3 bases, with 17 bases between the two germline ends. CDR1 is MRHNA, CDR2 SNTAGT, per germline. The CDR3 sequence: CASSDSILSGAEETQYF. CDR3 DNA: TGTGCCAGCAGTGACTCGATACTGTCAGGAGCGGAAGAGACCCAGTACTTC.

This chain uses TRBV18 with TRBJ2-1, with 15 nucleotides matching TRBD2. In germline, CDR1 is KGHSH, CDR2 LQKENI. The CDR3 has 17 amino acids. V gave up 6 bases and J gave up 1 base; unmatched junction bases: 4. As DNA, the CDR3 is TGTGCCAGCTCGCCTGGGACTAGCGGGGGGTCCTACAATGAGCAGTTCTTC. Translated, it gives CASSPGTSGGSYNEQFF.

Comment on this clone: The junction differs from germline at one of its ends, possibly a read error. CDR3 amino acids: CASSPRDREPADF. DNA of the CDR3: TGTGCCAGCTCACCCCGGGACAGGGAACCCGCAGACTTC. V usage is TRBV18 and J usage is TRBJ2-7; 9 nucleotides agree with TRBD1. The CDR3 is 13 residues long. From germline, CDR1 is KGHSH and CDR2 LQKENI.

The table lists this clone with a few counts. The chain carries TRBV7-3 and TRBJ1-6; no firm D call. V was clipped by 5 bases and J by 9 bases, with 8 bases between them. This CDR3 contains 12 residues. CDR1 SGHTA and CDR2 FQGTGA come from the germline V gene. The CDR3 spells CASSPSFSPLHF. As DNA, the CDR3 is TGTGCCAGCAGCCCTTCTTTTTCACCCCTCCACTTT.

The rearrangement links TRBV5-7 to TRBJ2-3, with a weak D call TRBD2 (5 bases). TRBV5-7 has ORF status, its function being uncertain. The ends were cut back, 4 bases at V and 1 base at J, with 13 bases in the middle. The CDR3 spans 15 residues. The CDR3 DNA follows: TGTGCCAGCAGCCCTAGCTGGAGAGGCACAGATACGCAGTATTTT. It codes for CASSPSWRGTDTQYF.